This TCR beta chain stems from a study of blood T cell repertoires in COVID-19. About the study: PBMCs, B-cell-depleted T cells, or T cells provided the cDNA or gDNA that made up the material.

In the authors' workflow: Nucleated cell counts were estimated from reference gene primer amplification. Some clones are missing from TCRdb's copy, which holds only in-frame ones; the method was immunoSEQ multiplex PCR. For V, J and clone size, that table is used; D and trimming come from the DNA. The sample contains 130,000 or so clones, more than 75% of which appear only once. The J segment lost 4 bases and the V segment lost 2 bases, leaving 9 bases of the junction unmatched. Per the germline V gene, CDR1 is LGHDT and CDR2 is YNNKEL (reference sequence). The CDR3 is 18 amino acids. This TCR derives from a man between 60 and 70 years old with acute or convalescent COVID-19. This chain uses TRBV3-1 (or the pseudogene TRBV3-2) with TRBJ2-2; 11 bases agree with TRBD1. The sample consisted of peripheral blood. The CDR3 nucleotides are TGTGCCAGCAGCCAAAGCTTGGACAGGGGGCGACGCACCGGGGAGCTGTTTTTT. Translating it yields CASSQSLDRGRRTGELFF.